Listed here is a single TCR beta chain. Its antigen is currently unknown. The data belong to a study of cytomegalovirus exposure and HLA in healthy donors. Amplification used 60 Vbeta primers and 13 Jbeta primers. Profiled with immunoSEQ multiplex PCR; TCRdb holds only in-frame clones, not every one. The repertoire has about 93,000 clones, roughly 79% of them found once; the top ten carry 0.55% to 0.65%. Findings of the study overall: The number of N-insertions in an Asian-associated ancestry cluster was reportedly below the roughly 670-donor mean in a later analysis.

The V gene's germline CDR1 is LGHNT and CDR2 FRNRAP. The CDR3 loop spans 14 amino acids. Between the trimmed V and J ends, which lost 1 base and 6 bases, there was a span of 10 bases. The source material was PBMCs. The rearrangement uses TRBV12-5 and TRBJ2-1, with D possibly matching TRBD1 (6 bases). The receptor was derived from a man aged 30 to 45 in good health and CMV-seronegative. The CDR3 loop is CASGLEDSSNEQFF. For the CDR3, the DNA is TGTGCTAGTGGTTTGGAGGACAGCAGCAATGAGCAGTTCTTC.